These 32 T cell receptor beta chains were all obtained from the same sample, sequenced in a study of human T cells and chemical hapten exposure. Noted time point: healthy volunteer bleed at 6 weeks. It was from unfractionated whole blood that total RNA was extracted. TCRdb re-derived calls from the RACE reads in MiXCR, one entry per CDR3 protein. Seen here are about 70,000 distinct CDR3 sequences, roughly 6.1% observed once, and the top ten hold 3% to 4%. Material for sequencing was whole blood. These receptors originate from a female donor in good health. Some clones in this sample may be carry-over from other donors' samples.

This clonotype was seen ten or more times. V gene TRBV5-1 combines with J gene TRBJ2-6; D is possibly TRBD1 or TRBD2 (5 bases each). The V and J ends lost 4 bases and 1 base respectively, with 18 bases between them. The germline gives CDR1 SGHRS, CDR2 YFSETQ. The CDR3 covers 18 residues. Here the CDR3 reads CASSPAVGERSGANVLTF. For the CDR3, the DNA is TGCGCCAGCAGCCCTGCGGTGGGGGAGCGTTCTGGGGCCAACGTCCTGACTTTC.

This clonotype was found many times. The chain links TRBV30 to TRBJ2-1; D possibly corresponds to TRBD1 (6 bases). The V gene lost 0 bases and the J gene lost 2 bases, with 20 bases spanning the gap. Germline CDR1 is GTSNPN and CDR2 is SVGIG (reference sequence). The CDR3 covers 18 residues. The CDR3 spells CAWSVISGAGVTYNEQFF. In nucleotides, the CDR3 is TGTGCCTGGAGTGTGATCTCCGGAGCAGGGGTCACCTACAATGAGCAGTTCTTC.

This clonotype was seen only a few times. The CDR3 spells CASSSLRDTQYF. The CDR3 coding sequence is TGTGCCAGCAGCTCTCTGCGGGATACGCAGTATTTT. The chain is built from TRBV11-2 and TRBJ2-3; D gene ambiguous. The ends were cut back, 4 bases at V and 6 bases at J, with 8 bases in the middle. The CDR3 runs to 12 residues. Per the germline V gene, CDR1 is SGHAT and CDR2 is FQNNGV.

This clonotype was seen repeatedly, ten times or more. The CDR3 here is CASTILPLGGQETGELFF. The CDR3 DNA is TGTGCCAGCACCATCCTCCCCCTCGGGGGGCAGGAGACCGGGGAGCTGTTTTTT. V and J are TRBV12-3 or TRBV12-4 and TRBJ2-2, with D possibly being TRBD2 (7 bases). This CDR3 has 18 residues. V was pared by 7 bases and J by 5 bases, with 26 bases between.

This clonotype was seen a few times. This chain joins TRBV19 and TRBJ1-5; 9 bases map to TRBD1. CDR3 length equals 15 residues. V was clipped by 6 bases and J by 2 bases; unmatched bases: 5. CDR1 LNHDA and CDR2 SQIVND come from the germline V gene (reference sequence). In nucleotides, the CDR3 is TGTGCCAGTAGGAGGACAGGGGTCGGCAATCAGCCCCAGCATTTT. This translates into CASRRTGVGNQPQHF.

The sample holds one count of this clonotype. This may be a read error, as it is one base from a much larger clone. V usage is TRBV7-2 and J usage is TRBJ2-3; D possibly corresponds to TRBD2 (6 bases). V lost 0 bases and J 8 bases, leaving 18 bases between the germline ends. From germline, CDR1 is SGHTA and CDR2 FQGNSA. CDR3 length equals 16 residues. The CDR3 nucleotides are TGTGCCAGCAGCTTAGCGGGAGCGGGTTCGGAAGTTACGCAGTATTTT. Its protein is CASSLAGAGSEVTQYF.

The chain's CDR3 is CASSSWREDEQFF. The CDR3 coding sequence is TGTGCCAGCAGTTCTTGGCGGGAGGATGAGCAGTTCTTC. V usage is TRBV6-2 or TRBV6-3 and J usage is TRBJ2-1; 8 positions match TRBD2. This CDR3 region has 13 residues. Germline CDR1 is MNHEY and CDR2 is SVGEGT. Unmatched junction bases numbered 4, after V lost 4 bases and J lost 8 bases.

In this sample, this clonotype turned up a few times. The rearrangement uses TRBV7-2 and TRBJ1-2, with 7 bases lining up with TRBD1. CDR1 SGHTA and CDR2 FQGNSA come from the germline V gene. The length of the CDR3 is 13 residues. Trimming removed 7 bases from V and 2 bases from J; junction bases left unmatched: 4. This CDR3 reads CASTATGNYGYTF. CDR3 nucleotide sequence: TGTGCCAGCACCGCGACAGGGAACTATGGCTACACCTTC.

This clonotype has at least ten counts. The rearrangement links TRBV15 to TRBJ2-5, with 7 bases that match TRBD2. V lost 1 base to trimming and J lost 2 bases; unmatched junction nucleotides: 4. In germline, CDR1 is LNHNV, CDR2 YYDKDF (reference sequence). The CDR3 consists of 15 residues. The CDR3 nucleotides read TGTGCCACCAGCAGAGTCCAAGCGGGGCAAGAGACCCAGTACTTC. This encodes CATSRVQAGQETQYF.

Many counts were recorded for this clonotype. This sequence joins TRBV6-2 or TRBV6-3 and TRBJ2-3, with 10 bases fitting TRBD2. J was trimmed by 0 bases and V by 2 bases; bases with no gene match: 5. The length of the CDR3 is 17 residues. The germline gives CDR1 MNHEY, CDR2 SVGEGT. CDR3 DNA sequence: TGTGCCAGCAGTTACCTCCGGACTAGCGGAAGCACAGATACGCAGTATTTT. Its translation: CASSYLRTSGSTDTQYF.

This clonotype showed up many times. The chain employs TRBV7-3 and TRBJ2-2; possible D gene TRBD2, 6 bases. The CDR3 spans 15 residues. CDR1 SGHTA and CDR2 FQGTGA come from the germline V gene. V was shortened by 4 bases and J by 3 bases, with 12 bases between the two germline ends. The CDR3 here is CASSYISGYTGELFF. The CDR3 DNA reads as TGTGCCAGCAGCTATATTAGCGGATACACCGGGGAGCTGTTTTTT.

This clonotype occurred a few times. This rearrangement joins TRBV2 to TRBJ2-6; the D gene could be TRBD1 or TRBD2 (5 bases each). The germline gives CDR1 SNHLY, CDR2 FYNNEI. Deletions cut 10 bases from V and 0 bases from J, with 16 bases between. The CDR3 covers 16 residues. CDR3 sequence reads: CATTRDLISGANVLTF. For the CDR3, the DNA is TGTGCCACCACCCGGGACCTAATCTCTGGGGCCAACGTCCTGACTTTC.

There are many counts of this clonotype. The chain has TRBV5-1 and TRBJ2-1; possibly TRBD2 for D (5 bases). This CDR3 spans 15 amino acids. The germline CDR1 and CDR2 sequences are SGHRS and YFSETQ. The V end was cut by 0 bases, the J end by 10 bases, with 17 bases between. The CDR3 bases are TGCGCCAGCAGCTTGGCCTCGGGCCTTCCGGGAGAGCAGTTCTTC. Protein sequence: CASSLASGLPGEQFF.

This clonotype has a handful of counts. The chain couples TRBV20-1 to TRBJ1-1; D is possibly TRBD1 (5 bases). CDR1 is DFQATT and CDR2 is SNEGSKA in the germline V gene (reference sequence). Trimming removed 0 bases at V and 4 bases at J, with 9 bases between. The CDR3 has 13 amino acids. The CDR3 sequence is CSARDRGVTEAFF. As DNA, the CDR3 is TGCAGTGCTAGAGATCGAGGGGTCACTGAAGCTTTCTTT.

In its sample, this clonotype was seen many times. V gene TRBV7-2 combines with J gene TRBJ2-4; no clear D gene. The V end was cut by 1 base, the J end by 8 bases, with 9 bases between. The CDR3 has 13 residues. CDR1 is SGHTA and CDR2 is FQGNSA in the germline V gene. CDR3: CASSLENGDIQYF. The CDR3 nucleotides read TGTGCCAGCAGCTTAGAGAATGGTGACATTCAGTACTTC.

In this sample, this clonotype turned up many times. This chain connects TRBV6-2 or TRBV6-3 to TRBJ1-1; the D is unclear. V was clipped by 6 bases and J by 2 bases, with 13 bases between them. CDR3 length: 14 residues. Germline V gives CDR1 MNHEY, CDR2 SVGEGT. The CDR3 region is CASSPGPTNTEAFF. Written as DNA, the CDR3 is TGTGCCAGCAGCCCCGGACCGACCAACACTGAAGCTTTCTTT.

This clonotype appeared many times. The chain uses TRBV2 and TRBJ2-7, with a weak D call TRBD1 (6 bases). Germline CDR1 reads SNHLY; CDR2 reads FYNNEI. This CDR3 is 14 amino acids long. Trimming removed 6 bases at V and 4 bases at J, with 16 bases between. The CDR3 sequence: CASRATGGPYEQYF. The CDR3 bases are TGTGCCAGCAGAGCGACAGGTGGACCGTACGAGCAGTACTTC.

This clonotype was seen repeatedly, ten times or more. The rearrangement uses TRBV7-2 and TRBJ2-3, with D unclear. Per the germline V gene, CDR1 is SGHTA and CDR2 is FQGNSA. The CDR3 length is 16 residues. V lost 5 bases and J lost 4, with 19 bases in between. The CDR3 reads CASSLPGAPKADTQYF. CDR3 sequence (DNA): TGTGCCAGCAGCCTTCCAGGCGCGCCGAAAGCAGATACGCAGTATTTT.

As to this clonotype: A single base separates this from a much larger clone, so it may be a read error. The V gene is TRBV28, the J gene TRBJ1-2, with a tentative D call TRBD1 (5 bases). CDR3 length: 17 amino acids. Germline CDR1 MDHEN, CDR2 SYDVKM. The CDR3, as DNA: TGTGCCACCGAAAAATACAAATCTGGGACGTATAACTATGACTACACCTTC. The encoded protein is CATEKYKSGTYNYDYTF.

This clonotype was recorded many times. This chain uses TRBV30 with TRBJ1-2; 9 nucleotides agree with TRBD1. J lost 4 bases, V lost 2 bases, and 5 bases had no gene match. Germline CDR1 GTSNPN, CDR2 SVGIG (reference sequence). The CDR3 runs 14 residues. CDR3 protein: CAWSPPGQGYGYTF. Written as DNA, the CDR3 is TGTGCCTGGAGTCCTCCGGGACAGGGCTATGGCTACACCTTC. The variable domain in full, with the rest retrieved from reference TRBV30 and TRBJ1-2, is SQTIHQWPATLVQPVGSPLSLECTVEGTSNPNLYWYRQAAGRGLQLLFYSVGIGQISSEVPQNLSASRPQDRQFILSSKKLLLSDSGFYLCAWSPPGQGYGYTFGSGTRLTVV.

This clonotype was picked up many times. The chain combines TRBV5-6 with TRBJ1-1; D possibly corresponds to TRBD1 (6 bases). Germline-derived CDR1 and CDR2 are SGHDT and YYEEEE. V was shortened by 0 bases and J by 4 bases, with 13 bases between the two germline ends. CDR3 size: 15 residues. CDR3 protein: CASSLGGGVFTEAFF. The DNA of the CDR3 is TGTGCCAGCAGCTTGGGAGGGGGGGTTTTCACTGAAGCTTTCTTT. The full variable domain, completed using reference TRBV5-6 and TRBJ1-1, is DAGVTQSPTHLIKTRGQQVTLRCSPKSGHDTVSWYQQALGQGPQFIFQYYEEEERQRGNFPDRFSGHQFPNYSSELNVNALLLGDSALYLCASSLGGGVFTEAFFGQGTRLTVV.

This clonotype was seen more than once but under ten times. The V gene is TRBV20-1, the J gene TRBJ2-5; 7 bases match TRBD1. Germline V gives CDR1 DFQATT, CDR2 SNEGSKA (reference sequence). Trimming removed 2 bases from V and 3 bases from J; junction bases left unmatched: 6. This CDR3 spans 14 amino acids. CDR3 protein: CSARSGGVEETQYF. The CDR3 bases are TGCAGTGCTAGATCAGGGGGAGTCGAAGAGACCCAGTACTTC.

The rearrangement uses TRBV28 and TRBJ2-3; maybe TRBD2 (5 bases). V gave up 3 bases and J gave up 0 bases, with 16 bases separating them. The CDR3 sequence is 17 residues long. Germline V CDR1 and CDR2: MDHEN, SYDVKM. In nucleotides, the CDR3 is TGTGCCAGCAGTTTGACCCTCAGCGGTTCTAGCACAGATACGCAGTATTTT. Translation gives CASSLTLSGSSTDTQYF.

This clonotype was recorded many times. This chain connects TRBV20-1 to TRBJ2-7; TRBD1 matches at 8 bases. In germline, CDR1 is DFQATT, CDR2 SNEGSKA (reference sequence). With 6 bases clipped from V and 2 bases from J, the junction kept 6 bases outside the gene matches. The CDR3 sequence is 13 residues long. The CDR3 is CSADGQGAYEQYF. CDR3 in DNA: TGCAGTGCGGACGGACAGGGAGCCTACGAGCAGTACTTC.

The rearrangement uses TRBV20-1 and TRBJ2-7; 12 bases fit TRBD2. With 0 bases clipped from V and 3 bases from J, the junction kept 3 bases outside the gene matches. This CDR3 spans 15 amino acids. Germline V gives CDR1 DFQATT, CDR2 SNEGSKA (reference sequence). The CDR3 is CSARDGLAGNYEQYF. The CDR3, as DNA: TGCAGTGCTAGAGATGGACTAGCGGGAAACTACGAGCAGTACTTC.

This clonotype was seen many times. The V and J genes are TRBV12-3 or TRBV12-4 and TRBJ2-1; D call uncertain. The CDR3 is made up of 15 amino acids. V was clipped by 1 base and J by 9 bases, with 16 bases between them. CDR3 nucleotides: TGTGCCAGCAGTTTAGGTCGGCAGGCCGCTGGTGAGCAGTTCTTC. This gives the protein CASSLGRQAAGEQFF.

The V call is TRBV29-1, the J call TRBJ2-7, with 8 bases aligning to TRBD2. Germline CDR1 is SQVTM and CDR2 is ANQGSEA. Trimming cost V 7 bases and J 6 bases; bases outside gene matches: 17. CDR3 length: 15 amino acids. This CDR3 is CSATRVAGPGGEQYF. CDR3 sequence (DNA): TGCAGCGCAACGAGGGTAGCGGGGCCTGGCGGCGAGCAGTACTTC.

The gene calls are TRBV28 and TRBJ2-7; D is unclear. The germline V gene has CDR1 MDHEN and CDR2 SYDVKM. This CDR3 spans 13 amino acids. V dropped 2 bases and J dropped 2 bases, with 7 bases sitting between them. CDR3 sequence: CASSLRPTYEQYF. The CDR3 DNA sequence: TGTGCCAGCAGTTTAAGGCCAACCTACGAGCAGTACTTC.

The chain couples TRBV7-8 to TRBJ2-7; no definite D call. From germline, CDR1 is SGHVS and CDR2 FQNEAQ. CDR3 size: 12 residues. V was trimmed by 4 bases and J by 6 bases, leaving 10 bases between them. For the CDR3, the DNA is TGTGCCAGCAGCTCCTCGAGCGTCGAGCAGTACTTC. This encodes CASSSSSVEQYF.

This clonotype is medium-sized in the sample. This chain uses TRBV18 with TRBJ1-1, with a weak D call TRBD1 (5 bases). The CDR3 length is 13 residues. CDR1 and CDR2 (germline): KGHSH, LQKENI. V lost 4 bases and J lost 3, with 9 bases in between. The CDR3 is CASSRLGDTEAFF. The CDR3 DNA reads TGTGCCAGCTCACGTTTAGGGGACACTGAAGCTTTCTTT.

This clonotype was recorded only once. The V call is TRBV28, the J call TRBJ2-1; 12 nucleotides match TRBD2. CDR1 and CDR2 from the germline V gene are MDHEN and SYDVKM. This CDR3 contains 15 residues. Trimming removed 5 bases from V and 8 bases from J; junction bases left unmatched: 7. The CDR3 here is CASSETSGSLDEQFF. Written as DNA, the CDR3 is TGTGCCAGCAGTGAGACTAGCGGGAGTTTAGATGAGCAGTTCTTC.

This clonotype was observed a handful of times. This chain joins TRBV20-1 and TRBJ2-2; 10 bases line up with TRBD1. V dropped 4 bases and J dropped 4; count of bases not matched to a gene: 12. This CDR3 spans 17 amino acids. CDR1 is DFQATT, CDR2 SNEGSKA, per germline (reference sequence). DNA of the CDR3: TGCAGTGCTACCATCCCGGGACAGGGGACTTTCACCGGGGAGCTGTTTTTT. Translation: CSATIPGQGTFTGELFF.